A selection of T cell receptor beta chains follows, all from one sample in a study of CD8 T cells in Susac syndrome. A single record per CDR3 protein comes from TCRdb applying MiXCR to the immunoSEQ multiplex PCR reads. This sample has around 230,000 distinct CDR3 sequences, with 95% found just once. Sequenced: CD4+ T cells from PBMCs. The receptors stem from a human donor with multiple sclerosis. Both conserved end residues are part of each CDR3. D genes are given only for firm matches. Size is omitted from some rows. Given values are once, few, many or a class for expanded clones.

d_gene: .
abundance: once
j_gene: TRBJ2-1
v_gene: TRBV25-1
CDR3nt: TGTGCCAGCAGACAAGCGAGCTCCTACAATGAGCAGTTCTTC
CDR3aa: CASRQASSYNEQFF

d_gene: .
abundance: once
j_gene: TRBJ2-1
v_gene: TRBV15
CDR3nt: TGTGCCACCAGCACTTCGACCGGGACCATTAACAATGAGCAGTTCTTC
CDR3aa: CATSTSTGTINNEQFF

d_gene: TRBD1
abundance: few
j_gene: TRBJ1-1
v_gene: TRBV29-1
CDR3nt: TGCAGCGGTGACAGGGGGAACACTGAAGCTTTCTTT
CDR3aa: CSGDRGNTEAFF

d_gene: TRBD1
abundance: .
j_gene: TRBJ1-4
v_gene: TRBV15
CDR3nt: TGTGCCACCAGCGGATTGGACAGGTTGTTTTTT
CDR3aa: CATSGLDRLFF

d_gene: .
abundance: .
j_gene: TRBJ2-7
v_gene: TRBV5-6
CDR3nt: TGTGCCAGCAGCTTGGCCGGCCTGGTGGTAGGCGCGCAGTACTTC
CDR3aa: CASSLAGLVVGAQYF

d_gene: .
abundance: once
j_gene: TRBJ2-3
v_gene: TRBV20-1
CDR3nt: TGCAGTGCTAGAGCAGAGCGGGGCACAGATACGCAGTATTTT
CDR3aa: CSARAERGTDTQYF

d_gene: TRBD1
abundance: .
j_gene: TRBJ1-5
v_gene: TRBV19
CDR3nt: TGTGCCAGTAGTGGACAGGGCGTACGGCCCCAGCATTTT
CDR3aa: CASSGQGVRPQHF

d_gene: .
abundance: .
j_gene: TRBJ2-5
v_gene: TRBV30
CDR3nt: TGTGCCTGGAGTGTGGGGTACCAAGAGACCCAGTACTTC
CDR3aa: CAWSVGYQETQYF

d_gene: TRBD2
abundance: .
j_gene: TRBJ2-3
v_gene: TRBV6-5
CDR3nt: TGTGCCAGCAGTTACTCCGTAGCGGGGACAGATACGCAGTATTTT
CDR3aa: CASSYSVAGTDTQYF

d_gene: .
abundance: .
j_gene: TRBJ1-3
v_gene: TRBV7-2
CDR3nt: TGTGCCAGCAGCTTAGGAACAGGCTACGGCGACACCATATATTTT
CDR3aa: CASSLGTGYGDTIYF

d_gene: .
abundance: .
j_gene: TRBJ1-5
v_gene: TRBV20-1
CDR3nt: TGCAGTGCTAGGGCGGACACCAATCAGCCCCAGCATTTT
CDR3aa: CSARADTNQPQHF

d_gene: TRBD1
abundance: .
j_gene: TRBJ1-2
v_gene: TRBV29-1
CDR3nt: TGCAGCGTTGAAAGACAGGGGGTAGCGGGTGGCTACACCTTC
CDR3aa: CSVERQGVAGGYTF

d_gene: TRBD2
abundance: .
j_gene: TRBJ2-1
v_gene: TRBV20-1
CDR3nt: TGCAGTGCTAGGGGTAGCGGGTACAATGAGCAGTTCTTC
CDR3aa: CSARGSGYNEQFF

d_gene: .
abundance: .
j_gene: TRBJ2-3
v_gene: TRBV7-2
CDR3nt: TGTGCCAGCAGCCCACAACTAGTGACTGATACGCAGTATTTT
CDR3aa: CASSPQLVTDTQYF

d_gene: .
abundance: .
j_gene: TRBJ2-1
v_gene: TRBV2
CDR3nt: TGTGCCAGCATCCCGCTTAGCTCCTACAATGAGCAGTTCTTC
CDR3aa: CASIPLSSYNEQFF

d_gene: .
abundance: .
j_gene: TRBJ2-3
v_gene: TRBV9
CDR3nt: TGTGCCAGCAGCGTAGAGGAAGGAAATACGCAGTATTTT
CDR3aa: CASSVEEGNTQYF

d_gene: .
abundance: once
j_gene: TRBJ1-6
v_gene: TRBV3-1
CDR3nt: TGTGCCAGCAGCCCCCGGACGGCCAATAATTCACCCCTCCACTTT
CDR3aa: CASSPRTANNSPLHF

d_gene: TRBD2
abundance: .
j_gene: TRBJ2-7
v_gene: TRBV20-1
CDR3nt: TGCAGTGCCACAATTCTAGCGGGAGGGGCCCCCTACGAGCAGTACTTC
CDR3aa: CSATILAGGAPYEQYF

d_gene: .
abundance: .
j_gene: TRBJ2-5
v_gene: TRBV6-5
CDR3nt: TGTGCCAGCAGTCCACTCAGGGTGGAGACCCAGTACTTC
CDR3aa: CASSPLRVETQYF

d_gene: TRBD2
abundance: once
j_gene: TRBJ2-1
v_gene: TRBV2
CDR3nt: TGTGCCAGCAGTGAACCGGGACTAGCGACTGAGCAGTTCTTC
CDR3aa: CASSEPGLATEQFF

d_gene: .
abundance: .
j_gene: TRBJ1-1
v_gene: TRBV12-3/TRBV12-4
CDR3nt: TGTGCCAGCAGTGAGACCGGGGGTCTGGGAGGCACTGAAGCTTTCTTT
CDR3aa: CASSETGGLGGTEAFF

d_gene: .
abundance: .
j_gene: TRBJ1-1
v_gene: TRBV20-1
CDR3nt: TGCAGTGCTAGTCATTGGGGAACCACTGAAGCTTTCTTT
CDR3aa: CSASHWGTTEAFF

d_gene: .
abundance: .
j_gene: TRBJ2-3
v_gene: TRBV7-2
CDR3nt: TGTGCCAGCAGCAAGGGAACAGATACGCAGTATTTT
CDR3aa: CASSKGTDTQYF

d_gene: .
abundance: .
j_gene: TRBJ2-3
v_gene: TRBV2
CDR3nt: TGTGCCAGCAGTTTGGTAGCATGGGATACGCAGTATTTT
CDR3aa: CASSLVAWDTQYF

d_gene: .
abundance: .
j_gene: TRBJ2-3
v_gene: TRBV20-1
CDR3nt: TGCAGTGCTAGTAAAAGACGTGCAGATACGCAGTATTTT
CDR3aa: CSASKRRADTQYF

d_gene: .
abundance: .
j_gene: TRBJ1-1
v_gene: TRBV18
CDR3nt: TGTGCCAGCTCACCAAAATTGGAATTTGAAGCTTTCTTT
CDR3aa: CASSPKLEFEAFF

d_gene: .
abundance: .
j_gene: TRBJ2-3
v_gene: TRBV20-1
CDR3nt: TGCAGTGCCATTAGCGGAGATACGCAGTATTTT
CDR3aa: CSAISGDTQYF

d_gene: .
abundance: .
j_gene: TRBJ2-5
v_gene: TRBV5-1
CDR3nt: TGCGCCAGCAGCTTGTGGGACGGACAAGAGACCCAGTACTTC
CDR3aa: CASSLWDGQETQYF

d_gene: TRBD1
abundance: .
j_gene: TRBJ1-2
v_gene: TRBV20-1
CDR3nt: TGCAGTGTTTGGCGGACAGGGACGGATGGCTACACCTTC
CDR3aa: CSVWRTGTDGYTF

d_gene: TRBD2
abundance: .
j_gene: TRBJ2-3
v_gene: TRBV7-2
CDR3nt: TGTGCCAGCAGCTTGAGGCGGGAGTGGACAGATACGCAGTATTTT
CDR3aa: CASSLRREWTDTQYF

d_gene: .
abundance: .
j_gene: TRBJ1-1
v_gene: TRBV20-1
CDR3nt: TGCAGTGCTAGGCCCAAAGGCGAAGCTTTCTTT
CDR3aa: CSARPKGEAFF

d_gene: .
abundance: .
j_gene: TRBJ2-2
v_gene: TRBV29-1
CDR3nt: TGCAGCGTTCGGGGGACAGTTAACACCGGGGAGCTGTTTTTT
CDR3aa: CSVRGTVNTGELFF

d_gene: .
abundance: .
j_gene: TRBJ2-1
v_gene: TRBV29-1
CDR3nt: TGCAGCGTTAGCCCATTGGACAGATACAATGAGCAGTTCTTC
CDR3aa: CSVSPLDRYNEQFF

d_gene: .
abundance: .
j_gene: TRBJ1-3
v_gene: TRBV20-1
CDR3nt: TGCAGTGCTCAATACAGCTTAGGAAACACCATATATTTT
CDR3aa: CSAQYSLGNTIYF

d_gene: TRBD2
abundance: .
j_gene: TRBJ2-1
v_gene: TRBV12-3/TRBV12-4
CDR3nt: TGTGCCAGCAGACTAGTAGCGGGGGACAATGAGCAGTTCTTC
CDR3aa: CASRLVAGDNEQFF

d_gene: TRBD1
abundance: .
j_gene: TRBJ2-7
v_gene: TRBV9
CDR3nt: TGTGCCAGCAGCGTAGTAGGACAGGGAAACGACGAGCAGTACTTC
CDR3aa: CASSVVGQGNDEQYF

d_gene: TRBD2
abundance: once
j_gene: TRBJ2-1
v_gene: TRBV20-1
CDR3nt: TGCAGTGCTAGCGGGAGGGGTGACAATGAGCAGTTCTTC
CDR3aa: CSASGRGDNEQFF

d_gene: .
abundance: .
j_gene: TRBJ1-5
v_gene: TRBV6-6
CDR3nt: TGTGCCAGCAGTTACTCGGGGGGGGATCAGCCCCAGCATTTT
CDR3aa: CASSYSGGDQPQHF

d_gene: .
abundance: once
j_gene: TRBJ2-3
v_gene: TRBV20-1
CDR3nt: TGCAGTGCTAGACCACTAGTGCGCACAGATACGCAGTATTTT
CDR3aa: CSARPLVRTDTQYF

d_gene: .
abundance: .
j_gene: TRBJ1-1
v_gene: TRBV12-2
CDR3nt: TGTGCAAGTCGCTTACGCCTAAGCACTGAAGCTTTCTTT
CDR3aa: CASRLRLSTEAFF

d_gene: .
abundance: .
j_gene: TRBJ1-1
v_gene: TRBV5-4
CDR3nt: TGTGCCAGCAGCTTGACAGGGAACGTGAACACTGAAGCTTTCTTT
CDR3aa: CASSLTGNVNTEAFF

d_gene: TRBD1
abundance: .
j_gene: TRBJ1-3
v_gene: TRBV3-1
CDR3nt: TGTGCCAGCAGCCAGGACAGGGGGTACACCATATATTTT
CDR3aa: CASSQDRGYTIYF

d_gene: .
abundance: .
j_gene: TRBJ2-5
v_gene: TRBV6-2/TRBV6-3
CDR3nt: TGTGCCAGCAGTCCGCGTCGGCGGGACCAAGAGACCCAGTACTTC
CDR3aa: CASSPRRRDQETQYF

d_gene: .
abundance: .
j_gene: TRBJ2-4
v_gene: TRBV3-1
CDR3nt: TGTGCCAGCAGCGTCCAAGGAGCCGCTAAAAACATTCAGTACTTC
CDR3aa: CASSVQGAAKNIQYF

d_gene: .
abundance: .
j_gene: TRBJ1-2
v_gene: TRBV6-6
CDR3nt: TGTGCCAGCAGTACCGGGACCGACTATGGCTACACCTTC
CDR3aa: CASSTGTDYGYTF

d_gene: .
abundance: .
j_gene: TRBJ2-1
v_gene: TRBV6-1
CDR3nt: TGTGCCAGCAGTGCGGGGCCGTACAATGAGCAGTTCTTC
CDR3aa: CASSAGPYNEQFF

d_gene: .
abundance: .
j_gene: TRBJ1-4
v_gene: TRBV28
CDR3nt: TGTGCCAGCAGGCGGAATGAAAAACTGTTTTTT
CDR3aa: CASRRNEKLFF

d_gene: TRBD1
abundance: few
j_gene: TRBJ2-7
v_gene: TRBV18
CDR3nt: TGTGCCAGCTCACCACAGGGGGCGAGGGAGCAGTACTTC
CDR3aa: CASSPQGAREQYF

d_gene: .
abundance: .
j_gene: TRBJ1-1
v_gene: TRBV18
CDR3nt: TGTGCCAGCTCACCACTTGATTCGGTGAACACTGAAGCTTTCTTT
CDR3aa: CASSPLDSVNTEAFF

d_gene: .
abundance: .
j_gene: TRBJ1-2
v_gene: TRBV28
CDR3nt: TGTGCCAGCAGTTTAGGCAGTCGCAACTATGGCTACACCTTC
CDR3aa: CASSLGSRNYGYTF

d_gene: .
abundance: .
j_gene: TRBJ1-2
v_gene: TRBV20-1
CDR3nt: TGCAGTGCTCAACCGGATATCTATGGCTACACCTTC
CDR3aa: CSAQPDIYGYTF

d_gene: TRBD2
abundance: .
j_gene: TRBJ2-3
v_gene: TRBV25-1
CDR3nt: TGTGCCAGCAGAAGGACTAGCGGATACACAGATACGCAGTATTTT
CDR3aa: CASRRTSGYTDTQYF

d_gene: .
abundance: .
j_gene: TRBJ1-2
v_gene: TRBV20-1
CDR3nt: TGCAGTGCTAGGGAGGTCGGTAACTATGGCTACACCTTC
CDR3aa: CSAREVGNYGYTF